This TCR beta chain was profiled in a study of regulatory T cells after allogeneic stem cell transplantation (dated by TCRdb to between 2018 and 2020). In terms of the full investigation: Patients were divided into groups based on whether acute graft-versus-host disease developed within 100 days of stem cell transplantation. Conventional CD4+ T cells defined as CD4+CD25+/-CD127+ were also sorted and TCR-sequenced for comparison in the study. Fluorescence-activated cell sorting was used to isolate CD4+CD25+CD127- regulatory T cells from patient PBMCs. The study compared the TCR repertoire of regulatory T cells after allogeneic stem cell transplantation in patients who had acute graft-versus-host disease versus patients who did not.

The intended sense of this specimen's time point label: 30 days after allogeneic hematopoietic stem cell transplantation. At 30 days after allogeneic hematopoietic stem cell transplantation, peripheral blood mononuclear cells were collected from the patients. The CDR3, cysteine through phenylalanine, is 17 amino acids long. CDR3 DNA is the only sequence kept; it has 51 bases, read in frame from the first base. The germline V gene supplies CDR1 LGHNA and CDR2 YSLEER. Overall study outcomes, separate from this receptor: Compared with patients who had graft-versus-host disease, patients without the disease had a regulatory T-cell TCR repertoire that was more focused and less diverse. None of the regulatory T-cell clones was shared across all patients, and no significant correlation was found between sorted cell numbers and the inverse Simpson index. Because the patient sample size was small, the findings needed validation in a larger cohort. Conventional CD4+ T-cell repertoire diversity did not differ significantly between patients with and without graft-versus-host disease. In non-GvHD patients, the top 10 regulatory T-cell clones took up a significantly larger share of the repertoire, which suggests that presumably allo-specific protective clones had expanded.

This clonotype is large (0.1 to 1%). This receptor's antigen is unknown. One end of the junction is discordant with germline, which a read error may explain. TCRdb lists the instrument as Illumina MiSeq. The SMARTer RACE cDNA Amplification kit was used to reverse transcribe the RNA, and the TCR beta CDR3 region was then amplified. The RNeasy Mini Kit was used to extract RNA from the sorted cells. Illumina paired-end sequencing was applied to the TCR beta amplicons. The paper's processing steps were these. TCR repertoire analysis used MiXCR, VDJtools and the tcR R package. The inverse Simpson index was used to quantify diversity, and clones were categorized as rare, small, medium or expanded according to repertoire proportion. TCRdb trimmed the raw reads at Q25, called clones with MiXCR and kept productive beta chains. Each CDR3 protein appears once, grouped with its most common genes and DNA. The V and J calls, along with clone size, are taken from TCRdb and not from the paper's own processing. Counted in this sample were 140 to 150 distinct CDR3 sequences; 18% of them appeared once. The ten largest clones capture around 42% of the sample.

Sample: sorted CD4+ T cells from blood (whether regulatory or conventional is not recorded), taken 30 days after allogeneic stem cell transplant. This TCR was recovered from a human patient who had an allogeneic stem cell transplant, so the T cells may come from the graft donor. The chain joins TRBV4-3 to TRBJ2-6, and TRBD2 may be the D gene, going by 5 matching bases. The DNA reads TGCGCCAGCAGTCAAGATAGGGCCGGGACTGGGGCCAACGTCCTGACTTTC. Protein translation: CASSQDRAGTGANVLTF.